This T cell receptor (beta chain) originates from a study of blood T cell repertoires in COVID-19 (dated by TCRdb to about 2020). For context, the study as a whole: Samples from collaborators originated in the United States, Italy and Spain and spanned both the acute and convalescent phases of COVID-19. The material from the prospective study consisted of cDNA or gDNA derived from T cells, B-cell-depleted T cells, or PBMCs. The repertoires were made available in a free public database intended to serve as a resource for research on the immune response to SARS-CoV-2. The dataset comprised deeply sampled blood TCRbeta repertoires from subjects exposed to, actively infected with, or recovered from COVID-19. Where available, HLA class I and class II types were taken from metadata supplied by the sample provider and were not determined by assay-based typing. Sample metadata almost always included a de-identified subject ID, COVID-19 status, age in years and sex. Samples were obtained from the ongoing ImmuneRACE study (first 160 participants) and from roughly 1,300 subjects provided by 6 global collaborators.

The immunoSEQ Assay, a bias-controlled multiplex PCR, was used to amplify TCRbeta CDR3 regions from genomic DNA. Under the source paper's analysis protocol: Within the assay, amplification of reference gene primers was used to estimate how many nucleated cells each sample contained. Sequence reads were collapsed and filtered to measure the absolute abundance of every unique TCRbeta CDR3 rearrangement. For each sample, productive Simpson clonality was calculated as the square root of Simpson's diversity index across productive rearrangements. TCRdb stores this immuneACCESS table with in-frame sequences only. Part of the clones is absent; in the studies checked, under half of the shortfall reflects unresolved V genes, and no reason is known for the rest. The V and J calls and clone size come from that table; D and trimming were worked out from the DNA. In all, the sample holds approximately 170,000 clones, and under 80% of those were seen once. Of the sample, around 2.9% is held by the ten largest clones.

As regards this clone: Its cognate antigen has yet to be identified. Nothing much larger sits one base from this clone, and base qualities are not available.

The CDR3, from cysteine to phenylalanine, totals 14 residues. The CDR3 DNA has 42 bases and is translated from base 1. Taken from the germline V gene, the CDR1 and CDR2 loops are MGHRA and YSYEKL. At the junction V is shortened by 4 bases and J by 5 bases; bases outside the gene matches: 7. Each collaborating institution followed its own protocols to collect whole blood in K2EDTA tubes. For TCRbeta analysis, collaborator samples were shipped as frozen whole blood, as isolated PBMCs, or as DNA extracted from either sample type. Broad study findings and their caveats: Clinical and demographic metadata were provided uncurated, with the amount varying by source and participant.

Sequenced sample: peripheral blood. The chain couples TRBV4-1 to TRBJ1-2; TRBD1 agrees with 7 junctional bases. The sequence came from a woman of 80 years or more with acute or convalescent COVID-19. This receptor carries the CDR3 CASSLATGNYGYTF. The sequenced DNA is TGCGCCAGCAGCCTTGCGACAGGGAATTATGGCTACACCTTC.